The rows below give T cell receptor beta chains drawn from one sample of a study of T cell responses to AZD1222 COVID-19 vaccine. This table comes from immunoSEQ multiplex PCR, and its TCRdb copy is limited to in-frame clones, with some not included. The table includes about 130,000 clones, about 88% detected once. The sample in question was peripheral blood, obtained on day 0 of AZD1222 vaccination. The receptor source for this set is an adult in good health. The CDR3 runs from the conserved cysteine through the conserved F or W. The D gene is left open where the match is weak. Size tells how often a clone was seen (once, few, many) or the class of an expanded clone, and some rows leave it out.

TGCAGTGCTAGTTCAGGAGTTAATGGCTACACCTTC	CSASSGVNGYTF	NA	TRBV20-1	TRBJ1-2	NA
TGTGCCAGCATTCCGGGGGGCCGGTCCTACAATGAGCAGTTCTTC	CASIPGGRSYNEQFF	NA	TRBV7-8	TRBJ2-1	NA
TGTGCCAGCAGCCCAACAGGGTTCGGCACAGATACGCAGTATTTT	CASSPTGFGTDTQYF	NA	TRBV5-8	TRBJ2-3	NA
TGTGCCAGCAGCTTAGTGGACCAGAACACTGAAGCTTTCTTT	CASSLVDQNTEAFF	NA	TRBV7-9	TRBJ1-1	NA
TGTGCCAGCAGCCATGGGCGAGTTACTGAAGCTTTCTTT	CASSHGRVTEAFF	NA	TRBV3-1/TRBV3-2	TRBJ1-1	NA
TGTGCCAGCAGCTTTATAAATGAGCAGTTCTTC	CASSFINEQFF	NA	TRBV5-4	TRBJ2-1	NA
TGTGCCAGCAGTTATAATGGGGGGCAGGGTGAGCAGTTCTTC	CASSYNGGQGEQFF	NA	TRBV6-6	TRBJ2-1	NA
TGTGCCAGCAGTTACTCGAATTTTGCGGGGGCGGGCTACACCTTC	CASSYSNFAGAGYTF	NA	TRBV6-5	TRBJ1-2	NA
TGTGCCAGCAGCTTAAAGACAGGGCCGGCCGGGGAGCTGTTTTTT	CASSLKTGPAGELFF	TRBD1	TRBV7-2	TRBJ2-2	NA
TGTGCCACCAGTGACTCGGGGGGGAGCTCCTACAATGAGCAGTTCTTC	CATSDSGGSSYNEQFF	TRBD2	TRBV24-1	TRBJ2-1	NA
TGTGCCAGCAGCTTTCAGGGGGCGTACGAGCAGTACTTC	CASSFQGAYEQYF	TRBD1	TRBV5-6	TRBJ2-7	few
TGTGCCAGCAGCTCCGGGACTCGCACCCGTAATGAGCAGTTCTTC	CASSSGTRTRNEQFF	NA	TRBV7-9	TRBJ2-1	NA
TGTGCCAGCAGTTTAGCGATTGCTAGTGAGCAGTACTTC	CASSLAIASEQYF	NA	TRBV12-3/TRBV12-4	TRBJ2-7	NA
TGTGCCAGCAGCAAGACAGGGGGTCAACGTGAGCAGTTCTTC	CASSKTGGQREQFF	NA	TRBV21-1	TRBJ2-1	few
TGTGCCAGCAGTTTGGGGACAGGGCAAGAGACCCAGTACTTC	CASSLGTGQETQYF	TRBD1	TRBV27	TRBJ2-5	NA
TGTGCCACCAGTGGGAGGCAGAGAACTGAAGCTTTCTTT	CATSGRQRTEAFF	NA	TRBV24-1	TRBJ1-1	NA
TGCGCCAGCAGTCAACGGGACAGGGTTCCGCAGTACTTC	CASSQRDRVPQYF	TRBD1	TRBV10-1	TRBJ2-7	once
TGTGCCAGTAGTTTGTGGCGGGTGAACACTGAAGCTTTCTTT	CASSLWRVNTEAFF	NA	TRBV19	TRBJ1-1	NA
TGTGCCAGCAGCTTGACCCTAGCGGGGTACAATGAGCAGTTCTTC	CASSLTLAGYNEQFF	TRBD2	TRBV5-6	TRBJ2-1	NA
TGTGCCAGCAGTTTATCATCTCCATCCGGAAGGAAGCCTAATGAAAAACTGTTTTTT	CASSLSSPSGRKPNEKLFF	NA	TRBV27	TRBJ1-4	NA
TGTGCCAGCTCACCGGACGGCCCTGTGAGGCGTCAGCCCCAGCATTTT	CASSPDGPVRRQPQHF	NA	TRBV18	TRBJ1-5	NA
TGCGCCAGCAGCCCCCAGGGAGCCTACTATGGCTACACCTTC	CASSPQGAYYGYTF	NA	TRBV5-1	TRBJ1-2	NA
TGTGCCAGCAGCTTAGAGGGGGCGAGAGGAAACACCATATATTTT	CASSLEGARGNTIYF	TRBD1	TRBV7-2	TRBJ1-3	NA
TGTGCCAGTAGCAGACAGGGGGCGACAGATACGCAGTATTTT	CASSRQGATDTQYF	TRBD1	TRBV19	TRBJ2-3	NA
TGTGCCAGCAGCCAGAGGGGACAGTTATACGAGCAGTACTTC	CASSQRGQLYEQYF	TRBD1	TRBV7-2	TRBJ2-7	NA
TGTGCCAGCAGCCCCGGACAGGGCGGGGAGCTGTTTTTT	CASSPGQGGELFF	TRBD1	TRBV5-4	TRBJ2-2	NA
TGTGCCAGTAGTATAAGGACAGGGAACAACTATGGCTACACCTTC	CASSIRTGNNYGYTF	TRBD1	TRBV19	TRBJ1-2	NA
TGCAGCGTCAATACCGGGACAGGGGGCCCCCTCCACTTT	CSVNTGTGGPLHF	TRBD1	TRBV29-1	TRBJ1-6	NA
TGTGCCAGCAGCTTGTTTGGACAGGGCGGCCAGCCCCAGCATTTT	CASSLFGQGGQPQHF	TRBD1	TRBV7-6	TRBJ1-5	NA
TGTGCCAGCAGTGAAGCCGGAGCGGGCGACTACGAGCAGTACTTC	CASSEAGAGDYEQYF	NA	TRBV25-1	TRBJ2-7	NA
TGTGCCAGCAGCACCATTGACAGGGGGGACCAGCCCCAGCATTTT	CASSTIDRGDQPQHF	TRBD1	TRBV9	TRBJ1-5	NA
TGTGCCAGCAGCTGGCAGGGGGGGGACACTGAAGCTTTCTTT	CASSWQGGDTEAFF	TRBD1	TRBV11-2	TRBJ1-1	NA
TGTGCCAGCAGCCAGATGGGGGATCTCGAGTACTTC	CASSQMGDLEYF	NA	TRBV7-9	TRBJ2-7	NA
TGTGCCAGCAGACAATCCGGGACAGGCAATGAAAAACTGTTTTTT	CASRQSGTGNEKLFF	TRBD1	TRBV14	TRBJ1-4	NA
TGTGCCAGCAGTGGGGCGAACACCGGGGAGCTGTTTTTT	CASSGANTGELFF	NA	TRBV2	TRBJ2-2	NA
TGTGCCAGCAGCCAGGTCAGGAAGTATGGCTACACCTTC	CASSQVRKYGYTF	NA	TRBV14	TRBJ1-2	few
TGTGCCAGCAGTTTAGAGTTGCGGGGACGCGGCTACACCTTC	CASSLELRGRGYTF	NA	TRBV28	TRBJ1-2	NA
TGTGCCAGCAGCACTTCGGGACAGGGTGGCGGCTACACCTTC	CASSTSGQGGGYTF	TRBD1	TRBV9	TRBJ1-2	NA
TGTGCCAGTACTAAGGTCCCAGGGGGGAAAATGAACACTGAAGCTTTCTTT	CASTKVPGGKMNTEAFF	TRBD1	TRBV19	TRBJ1-1	NA
TGCGCCAGCAGCTTGCTAGCGGGGGGGAACAATGAGCAGTTCTTC	CASSLLAGGNNEQFF	TRBD2	TRBV5-1	TRBJ2-1	NA
TGTGCCACCAGCGGAATCAACCCCTCGAGACAGGGGGTTAGGGAGCAGTACTTC	CATSGINPSRQGVREQYF	TRBD1	TRBV15	TRBJ2-7	NA
TGTGCCAGCAGCCCCTACAATGAGCAGTTCTTC	CASSPYNEQFF	NA	TRBV7-2	TRBJ2-1	NA
TGTGCCAGCAGTGAAGGTGTACCTCGCGAGCAGTACTTC	CASSEGVPREQYF	NA	TRBV2	TRBJ2-7	NA
TGTGCCAGCAGCCAAGAGGTTGCAGGGGTCCATGGCTACACCTTC	CASSQEVAGVHGYTF	NA	TRBV3-1/TRBV3-2	TRBJ1-2	NA
TGCGCCAGCAGCTTTAGGGACACCGGGGAGCTGTTTTTT	CASSFRDTGELFF	NA	TRBV5-1	TRBJ2-2	NA
TGCGCCAGCACCCCCGCGGGGAACCTCTACGAGCAGTACTTC	CASTPAGNLYEQYF	NA	TRBV5-1	TRBJ2-7	NA
TGTGCCAGCAGAGTCCAGGCTACTAACTATGGCTACACCTTC	CASRVQATNYGYTF	NA	TRBV6-5	TRBJ1-2	NA